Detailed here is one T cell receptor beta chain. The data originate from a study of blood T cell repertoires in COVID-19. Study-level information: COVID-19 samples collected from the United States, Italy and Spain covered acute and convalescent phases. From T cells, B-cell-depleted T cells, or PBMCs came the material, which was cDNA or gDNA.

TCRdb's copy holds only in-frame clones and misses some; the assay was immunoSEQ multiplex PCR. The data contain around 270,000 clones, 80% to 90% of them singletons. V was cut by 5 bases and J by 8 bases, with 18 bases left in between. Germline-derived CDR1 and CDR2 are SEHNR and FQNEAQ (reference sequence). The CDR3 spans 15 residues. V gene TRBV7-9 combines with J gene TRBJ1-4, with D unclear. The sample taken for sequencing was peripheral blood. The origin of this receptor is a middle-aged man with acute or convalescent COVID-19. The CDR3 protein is CASSRLGAGAEKLFF. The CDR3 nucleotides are TGTGCCAGCAGCCGCCTCGGCGCGGGAGCGGAAAAACTGTTTTTT.